This T cell receptor beta chain was identified in a study of cytomegalovirus exposure and HLA in healthy donors. In nominal health when sampled, donors likely had unrecorded immune exposures nonetheless. A multiplex PCR was run with 60 Vbeta primers and 13 Jbeta primers. Here immunoSEQ multiplex PCR was the method, and the copy in TCRdb shows in-frame clones only, minus some. The sample yields over 130,000 clones, almost 85% seen once. Overall study results and limits: Sequence variants that were highly shared formed a cluster that was likely a sequencing artifact.

As for this clone: Its specificity is not known.

There are 19 residues in the CDR3. Trimming at V came to 5 bases and at J to 2 bases, leaving 12 bases not matched to a gene. Per germline, CDR1 SGHVS and CDR2 FNYEAQ. The clonotype comes from a man aged 25 to 40 in good health and CMV-seropositive. The chain joins TRBV7-6 to TRBJ2-1; 13 positions agree with TRBD2. Specimen: PBMCs. CDR3 sequence (DNA): TGTGCCAGCAGCGCCAGACTAGCGGGAGGCCCCGGGCCCTACAATGAGCAGTTCTTC. It specifies CASSARLAGGPGPYNEQFF.